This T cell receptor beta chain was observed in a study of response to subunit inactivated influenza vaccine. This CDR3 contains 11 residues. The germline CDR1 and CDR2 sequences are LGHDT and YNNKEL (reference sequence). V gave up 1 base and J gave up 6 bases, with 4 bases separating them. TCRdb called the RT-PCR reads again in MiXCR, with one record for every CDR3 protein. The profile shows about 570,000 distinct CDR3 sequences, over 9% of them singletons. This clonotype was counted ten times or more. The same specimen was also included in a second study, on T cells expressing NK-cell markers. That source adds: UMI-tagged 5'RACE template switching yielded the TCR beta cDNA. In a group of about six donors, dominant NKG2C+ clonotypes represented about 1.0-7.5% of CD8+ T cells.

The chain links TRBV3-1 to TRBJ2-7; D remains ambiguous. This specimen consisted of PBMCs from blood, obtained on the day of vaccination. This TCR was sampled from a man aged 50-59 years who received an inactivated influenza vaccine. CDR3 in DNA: TGTGCCAGCAGCCAAGGTTCCGAGCAGTACTTC. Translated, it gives CASSQGSEQYF.